A selection of T cell receptor beta chains follows, all from one sample in a study of T cell changes during pregnancy in multiple sclerosis. Profiled with immunoSEQ multiplex PCR; TCRdb holds only in-frame clones, not every one. Here the sample spans about 110,000 clones, around 93% being singletons. Sequencing was performed on peripheral blood, taken after pregnancy. Receptors were obtained from a female donor with multiple sclerosis, enrolled in a pregnancy study. CDR3s include the opening cysteine and the closing phenylalanine or tryptophan. D genes are given only for firm matches. The listing skips clone size in some rows; elsewhere it reads once, few, many or a size class.

TRBJ2-7	.	TRBV5-4	.	TGTGCCAGCAGCCCTCAGGGTTCCTACGAGCAGTACTTC	CASSPQGSYEQYF
TRBJ2-7	.	TRBV5-4	.	TGTGCCAGCAGCAGAGAGGGTCAGCGGACCTCCTACGAGCAGTACTTC	CASSREGQRTSYEQYF
TRBJ1-4	.	TRBV9	.	TGTGCCAGCAGCGTAGGGCCCTCAACTAATGAAAAACTGTTTTTT	CASSVGPSTNEKLFF
TRBJ1-3	TRBD1	TRBV10-3	.	TGTGCCATCAGCCGGCCCCGGGACAGGGGATTCTCTGGAAACACCATATATTTT	CAISRPRDRGFSGNTIYF
TRBJ1-5	TRBD1	TRBV30	.	TGTGCCTGGAGTCCTGGACAGGGCGGCAATCAGCCCCAGCATTTT	CAWSPGQGGNQPQHF
TRBJ2-7	TRBD1	TRBV9	.	TGTGCCAGCAGCGTAGGGCAGGGGGCAGGATACGAGCAGTACTTC	CASSVGQGAGYEQYF
TRBJ2-2	TRBD2	TRBV11-2	.	TGTGCCAGCAGGTCCCTAGCGGGAGGAGGAACCGGGGAGCTGTTTTTT	CASRSLAGGGTGELFF
TRBJ1-1	.	TRBV12-1	.	TGTGCCAGCAGCATATTCCATCGACAGGTCGGAACTGAAGCTTTCTTT	CASSIFHRQVGTEAFF
TRBJ2-2	.	TRBV10-3	.	.	CAIKLGTDVPGELFF
TRBJ1-3	TRBD1	TRBV5-4	.	TGTGCCAGCAGCGGAACCGGGACAGTTGGAAACACCATATATTTT	CASSGTGTVGNTIYF
TRBJ1-2	.	TRBV6-1	.	TGTGCCAGCAGTGAAGTGGGGACTCGAGGCTATGGCTACACCTTC	CASSEVGTRGYGYTF
TRBJ1-4	TRBD1	TRBV9	.	TGTGCCAGCAGCCCTACCGGGACAGGGAACGAAAAACTGTTTTTT	CASSPTGTGNEKLFF
TRBJ1-3	.	TRBV7-3	.	TGTGCCAGCAGCTTAAAGCCCCCGGGCTCTGGAAACACCATATATTTT	CASSLKPPGSGNTIYF
TRBJ1-5	.	TRBV19	.	TGTGCCAGTAGTAATTTGTATAGCAATCAGCCCCAGCATTTT	CASSNLYSNQPQHF
TRBJ2-2	.	TRBV5-5	few	TGTGCCAGCAGCTTGACGGTGAAGAACACCGGGGAGCTGTTTTTT	CASSLTVKNTGELFF
TRBJ1-1	TRBD1	TRBV10-2	.	TGCGCCAGCACTTACAGGGGGCACACTGAAGCTTTCTTT	CASTYRGHTEAFF
TRBJ2-3	.	TRBV9	.	TGTGCCAGCAGCGTCCCCCCCGTCACAGATACGCAGTATTTT	CASSVPPVTDTQYF
TRBJ2-2	TRBD1	TRBV5-4	.	TGTGCCAGCAGCTTGGGCACCCGGGACAGGTCTATCACCGGGGAGCTGTTTTTT	CASSLGTRDRSITGELFF
TRBJ2-3	.	TRBV6-5	.	TGTGCCAGCAGCCCCTCTTACTTTAGCACAGATACGCAGTATTTT	CASSPSYFSTDTQYF
TRBJ1-1	.	TRBV6-5	once	TGTGCCAGCAGTTACGGGCCGACAGGAGACACTGAAGCTTTCTTT	CASSYGPTGDTEAFF
TRBJ2-3	TRBD1	TRBV7-9	.	TGTGCCAGCAGTTTCCTCAGGGGGCTGAACACAGATACGCAGTATTTT	CASSFLRGLNTDTQYF
TRBJ2-1	TRBD1	TRBV19	.	TGTGCCAGTAGTATTTCGCAGGGGGCTTTCTATGAGCAGTTCTTC	CASSISQGAFYEQFF
TRBJ1-1	TRBD1	TRBV7-3	once	TGTGCCAGCAGTCGACAGGGGAGGAACACTGAAGCTTTCTTT	CASSRQGRNTEAFF
TRBJ1-2	.	TRBV7-2	.	TGTGCCAGCAGCTTACCGACAGCTGGGAATGGCTACACCTTC	CASSLPTAGNGYTF
TRBJ2-7	.	TRBV5-4	.	TGTGCCAGCAGCTTGCGGAGGGAGAGCGAGCAGTACTTC	CASSLRRESEQYF
TRBJ2-4	TRBD1	TRBV27	.	TGTGCCAGCAGTTACAGGGGTGAAAACATTCAGTACTTC	CASSYRGENIQYF
TRBJ1-1	TRBD1	TRBV19	.	TGTGCCAGTAGGGGACAGGGGCATCATGAAGCTTTCTTT	CASRGQGHHEAFF
TRBJ1-1	.	TRBV13	.	TGTGCCAGCAGCTTAGAACTGGACACACAACCTCTAGGCACTGAAGCTTTCTTT	CASSLELDTQPLGTEAFF
TRBJ2-1	TRBD2	TRBV27	.	TGTGCCAGCAGTCCCGGGACTAGCGGATCGACGGCCAATGAGCAGTTCTTC	CASSPGTSGSTANEQFF
TRBJ2-7	TRBD2	TRBV9	.	TGTGCCAGCAGCGTAAGCGGGGGTTCCTACGAGCAGTACTTC	CASSVSGGSYEQYF
TRBJ2-3	TRBD2	TRBV7-2	.	TGTGCCAGCAGGAGTGGGCTAGCGGGAAATACGCAGTATTTT	CASRSGLAGNTQYF
TRBJ2-5	TRBD2	TRBV27	.	TGTGCCAGCAGTTCCCGCGCCGGGACTAGCGGACAAGAGACCCAGTACTTC	CASSSRAGTSGQETQYF
TRBJ2-5	.	TRBV30	.	TGTGCCTGGAGTGCCCCTATGCCAGGAGGGGCCCACCAAGAGACCCAGTACTTC	CAWSAPMPGGAHQETQYF
TRBJ1-1	.	TRBV4-1	.	TGCGCCAGCAGCCAAGGTTACGGAGCGAACACTGAAGCTTTCTTT	CASSQGYGANTEAFF
TRBJ2-1	.	TRBV5-1	.	TGCGCCAGCAGCTTGGGAGGTCCCAGCTCCTACAATGAGCAGTTCTTC	CASSLGGPSSYNEQFF
TRBJ2-2	TRBD2	TRBV6-1	once	TGTGCCAGCAGCGCTAGCGGGAGATTAACCGGGGAGCTGTTTTTT	CASSASGRLTGELFF
TRBJ1-1	TRBD1	TRBV11-2	.	TGTGCCAGCAGCCCCGGGACAGGGGTTAAGAGAACTGAAGCTTTCTTT	CASSPGTGVKRTEAFF
TRBJ2-1	.	TRBV30	.	TGTGCCTGGACTGGCGGGTACAATGAGCAGTTCTTC	CAWTGGYNEQFF
TRBJ2-2	TRBD1	TRBV11-1	.	TGTGCCAGCAGCTTCGACAGGGTCACCGGGGAGCTGTTTTTT	CASSFDRVTGELFF
TRBJ1-2	.	TRBV7-6	.	TGTGCCAGCAGCTTAGGGCAGGGGCCCTACACCTTC	CASSLGQGPYTF
TRBJ1-1	.	TRBV27	.	TGTGCCAGCAGTCCAAGGGAGGGGGTAGGGCACACTGAAGCTTTCTTT	CASSPREGVGHTEAFF
TRBJ1-1	.	TRBV5-4	.	TGTGCCAGCAGCTTGGCGCCCGCCCGGCGGGCTGAAGCTTTCTTT	CASSLAPARRAEAFF
TRBJ2-7	TRBD1	TRBV28	.	TGTGCCAGCACTTCTAGGGACAGCTCCTACGAGCAGTACTTC	CASTSRDSSYEQYF
TRBJ2-1	TRBD1	TRBV5-1	.	TGCGCCAGCAGCTTGGGACAGGGCGGGTTCAATGAGCAGTTCTTC	CASSLGQGGFNEQFF
TRBJ2-2	TRBD2	TRBV10-1	.	TGCGCCAGCCCTACAAGGGGCGGGGGGAAGGGGACCGGGGAGCTGTTTTTT	CASPTRGGGKGTGELFF
TRBJ1-2	.	TRBV30	.	TGTGCCTGGAGTGTACTAGAATGGGGGCCGGGCTATGGCTACACCTTC	CAWSVLEWGPGYGYTF
TRBJ2-3	.	TRBV7-3	.	TGTGCCAGCAGCCTCGACTACCGATCCACAGATACGCAGTATTTT	CASSLDYRSTDTQYF
TRBJ1-1	.	TRBV7-9	.	TGTGCCAGCAGCTTAGAAGTGAACCTAGCAGCTTTCTTT	CASSLEVNLAAFF
TRBJ1-2	.	TRBV2	.	TGTGCCAGCAGTGTTTTATCGGTGGGAGATGGCTACACCTTC	CASSVLSVGDGYTF
TRBJ2-1	.	TRBV10-1	few	TGCGCCAGCAGTGAAAAACAGGGTTGGTCCTACAATGAGCAGTTCTTC	CASSEKQGWSYNEQFF
TRBJ1-2	.	TRBV19	.	TGTGCCAGTAGACCCCAGGAGGGGCGATGGCGGTATGGCTACACCTTC	CASRPQEGRWRYGYTF
TRBJ2-4	TRBD1	TRBV4-1	.	TGCGCCAGCAGCCACCCAGGGGGCATTCAGTACTTC	CASSHPGGIQYF